This T cell receptor beta chain stems from a study of vaccination and CD4 T cells after COVID-19. Points on this clonotype: Its antigen is unknown.

Time point of the sample: late sampling 161 to 241 days after vaccination in a few convalescent patients. Sample treatment: roughly nine-day PBMC culture with coronavirus spike peptide pools or control peptides (ViraFEST assay). Positive PCR dates ranged from March to December 2020; these dates predated US Alpha, Beta and Delta variants. J lost 0 bases, V lost 2 bases, and 16 bases had no gene match. In germline, CDR1 is MDHEN, CDR2 SYDVKM. The CDR3 extends over 20 amino acids. The study sequenced cultured CD4+ T cell DNA using the Oncomine TCR Beta short-read assay. In this case, cultured CD4+ T cells provided the extracted genomic DNA. TCRdb reprocessed the PCR reads with MiXCR, giving one entry per CDR3 protein. The sample holds tens of thousands of distinct CDR3 sequences, around 39% seen once.

The sample consisted of CD4+ T cells from blood, cultured in vitro, taken about 7 months after SARS-CoV-2 vaccination. The TCR originated in a human donor who had recovered from COVID-19. The chain uses TRBV28 and TRBJ2-7, with 10 bases lining up with TRBD2. The CDR3 bases are TGTGCCAGCAGTTTAGGGGTATTCGTGACTAGCGGGCCTAGCTCCTACGAGCAGTACTTC. It codes for CASSLGVFVTSGPSSYEQYF.